The entry that follows covers one T cell receptor beta chain sequence. These data are taken from a study of cytomegalovirus exposure and HLA in healthy donors. The trim removed 3 bases at V and 0 bases at J, leaving 11 bases unmatched. CDR3 size: 18 residues. In germline, CDR1 is SGHKS, CDR2 YYEKEE (reference sequence). Profiled with immunoSEQ multiplex PCR; TCRdb holds only in-frame clones, not every one. Here the sample spans roughly 63,000 clones, 80% to 90% being singletons. The chain employs TRBV5-5 and TRBJ2-1; 8 positions match TRBD2. Sequenced sample: PBMCs. This TCR derives from a young woman in good health and CMV-seronegative. CDR3 DNA: TGTGCCAGCAGCTCGACCGAGCGGGGGCCGAGCTCCTACAATGAGCAGTTCTTC. This gives the protein CASSSTERGPSSYNEQFF.